The 19 T cell receptor beta chains given below trace back to one sample, sequenced in a study of cytomegalovirus exposure and HLA in healthy donors. In the PCR, 60 Vbeta and 13 Jbeta primers were used. Only in-frame clones appear in the TCRdb table, and some are missing; sequencing was by immunoSEQ multiplex PCR. The sample includes approximately 69,000 clones, approximately 74% of them seen just once. The sequencing input was PBMCs. The source of these receptors is a woman aged 25 to 39 in good health and CMV-seropositive.

This CDR3 reads CASGRTGEAFF. For the CDR3, the DNA is TGCGCCAGCGGACGGACAGGGGAAGCTTTCTTT. The chain links TRBV10-2 to TRBJ1-1; 8 bases fit TRBD1. The CDR3 is 11 residues long. V shed 8 bases and J 8 bases; nucleotides not matched to a gene: 4. Germline lookup yields CDR1 WSHSY and CDR2 SAAADI.

The chain couples TRBV30 to TRBJ2-7, with D unresolved. The V gene's germline CDR1 is GTSNPN and CDR2 SVGIG (reference sequence). The CDR3 length is 11 residues. V lost 2 bases to trimming and J lost 4 bases, with 6 bases between them. CDR3 sequence (DNA): TGTGCCTGGAGTTCCGTATACGAGCAGTACTTC. Encoded protein: CAWSSVYEQYF.

V and J are TRBV27 and TRBJ1-5, with D unresolved. The length of the CDR3 is 13 residues. Germline assignment: CDR1 MNHEY and CDR2 SMNVEV (reference sequence). The V end lost 6 bases, the J end lost 0 bases, and 6 bases lay between the germline ends. CDR3 coding DNA: TGTGCCAGCAGCACCTATAGCAATCAGCCCCAGCATTTT. This encodes CASSTYSNQPQHF.

The CDR3 protein is CASSRKANTEAFF. CDR3 nucleotides: TGTGCCAGCAGTCGAAAAGCGAACACTGAAGCTTTCTTT. V gene TRBV6-6 combines with J gene TRBJ1-1; unclear D gene. V was trimmed by 5 bases and J by 1 base, leaving 8 bases between them. The CDR3 covers 13 residues. Germline V gene data show CDR1 as MNHNY and CDR2 as SVGAGI (reference sequence).

V usage is TRBV30 and J usage is TRBJ1-3, with D unclear. Germline-derived CDR1 and CDR2 are GTSNPN and SVGIG (reference sequence). This CDR3 comprises 13 residues. Trimming removed 2 bases at V and 6 bases at J, with 11 bases between. CDR3 sequence reads: CAWSRGLANTIYF. The CDR3 coding sequence is TGTGCCTGGAGTAGAGGACTGGCAAACACCATATATTTT.

The chain recombines TRBV7-3 with TRBJ2-3; TRBD1 might be the D (7 bases). The CDR3 is made up of 15 amino acids. In germline, CDR1 is SGHTA, CDR2 FQGTGA. The germline V and J ends were trimmed by 2 bases and 5 bases, with 14 bases remaining between them. CDR3 in amino acids: CASSLSGGTVDTQYF. As DNA, the CDR3 is TGTGCCAGCAGCTTATCAGGGGGGACGGTAGATACGCAGTATTTT.

Only a few counts were recorded for this clone. This chain links TRBV28 with TRBJ2-7; a possible D gene is TRBD2 (5 bases). CDR1 is MDHEN, CDR2 SYDVKM, per germline. Trimming took off 3 bases at V and 4 bases at J, with 16 bases between the two ends. The CDR3 covers 15 residues. CDR3 nucleotide sequence: TGTGCCAGCAGTTTGGACTCGAGAAATGGGTACGAGCAGTACTTC. Its translation is CASSLDSRNGYEQYF.

The gene calls are TRBV2 and TRBJ1-5, with 8 nucleotides matching TRBD1. The junction had 6 bases not matched to a gene; V was cut back by 6 bases and J by 5 bases. Germline lookup yields CDR1 SNHLY and CDR2 FYNNEI. This CDR3 spans 14 amino acids. The CDR3 sequence: CASSPRTGHQPQHF. CDR3 coding DNA: TGTGCCAGCAGCCCTAGGACAGGGCATCAGCCCCAGCATTTT.

The chain employs TRBV5-6 and TRBJ1-2; D gene uncertain. Germline values: CDR1 SGHDT, CDR2 YYEEEE. Trimming cost V 2 bases and J 4 bases, with 3 bases left between them. CDR3 size: 11 residues. The CDR3 loop is CASSLAYGYTF. The CDR3 nucleotides are TGTGCCAGCAGCTTAGCCTATGGCTACACCTTC. Looking up the rest from reference TRBV5-6 and TRBJ1-2 gives the full variable domain: DAGVTQSPTHLIKTRGQQVTLRCSPKSGHDTVSWYQQALGQGPQFIFQYYEEEERQRGNFPDRFSGHQFPNYSSELNVNALLLGDSALYLCASSLAYGYTFGSGTRLTVV.

The chain links TRBV5-6 to TRBJ2-7; maybe TRBD2 (7 bases). Germline CDR1 and CDR2: SGHDT and YYEEEE. V lost 2 bases, J lost 5 bases, and 8 bases lay in between. The CDR3 runs to 12 residues. CDR3 amino acids: CASSLGGDEQYF. CDR3 in DNA: TGTGCCAGCAGCTTAGGGGGGGACGAGCAGTACTTC.

Only a few counts were recorded for this clone. In DNA, the CDR3 is TGTGCCAGCCGACACCTCCCCAATCAGCCCCAGCATTTT. This encodes CASRHLPNQPQHF. The V gene is TRBV27, the J gene TRBJ1-5, with D unclear. The CDR3 sequence is 13 residues long. Per germline, CDR1 MNHEY and CDR2 SMNVEV (reference sequence). V lost 8 bases and J lost 3, with 11 bases in between.

The V gene is TRBV7-2, the J gene TRBJ2-7; 10 bases are a match to TRBD2. Germline trimming cut 1 base from V and 2 bases from J; bases unmatched to any gene: 2. Germline CDR1 and CDR2: SGHTA and FQGNSA. There are 15 residues in the CDR3. CDR3 protein: CASSLDSGGTYEQYF. The CDR3 DNA is TGTGCCAGCAGCTTAGATAGCGGGGGGACCTACGAGCAGTACTTC.

Only a few counts were recorded for this clone. The gene calls are TRBV27 and TRBJ2-7; tentatively, D is TRBD2 (5 bases). Between the trimmed V and J ends, which lost 11 bases and 3 bases, there was a span of 8 bases. The CDR3 is 10 amino acids. The germline V gene has CDR1 MNHEY and CDR2 SMNVEV (reference sequence). The CDR3 bases are TGTGCCCGACGGGGCTACGAGCAGTACTTC. It codes for CARRGYEQYF.

The genes are TRBV30 and TRBJ1-1; 9 bases align to TRBD1. V lost 5 bases and J lost 4; bases outside the gene matches: 5. CDR1 is GTSNPN and CDR2 is SVGIG in the germline V gene (reference sequence). The CDR3 spans 13 residues. CDR3 DNA: TGTGCCTGGGCTAGACAGGGGGGCACTGAAGCTTTCTTT. Translation gives CAWARQGGTEAFF.

This clone occurred a few times. The V call is TRBV7-9, the J call TRBJ2-7, with a tentative D call TRBD2 (6 bases). The germline V gene encodes CDR1 SEHNR and CDR2 FQNEAQ (reference sequence). Trimming removed 2 bases at V and 2 bases at J, with 10 bases between. The length of the CDR3 is 14 residues. The DNA of the CDR3 is TGTGCCAGCAGCTTAATTAGCGGTCCCTACGAGCAGTACTTC. Its protein product is CASSLISGPYEQYF.

The J gene is TRBJ2-3, the V gene TRBV28; 10 bases are shared with TRBD2. This CDR3 is 15 amino acids long. Germline-derived CDR1 and CDR2 are MDHEN and SYDVKM. The trim removed 6 bases at V and 4 bases at J, leaving 7 bases unmatched. CDR3 sequence (DNA): TGTGCCAGCAGCCAACCGAGCGGGAGGGCAGATACGCAGTATTTT. Encoded protein: CASSQPSGRADTQYF. The whole variable domain, filled in from reference TRBV28 and TRBJ2-3, reads DVKVTQSSRYLVKRTGEKVFLECVQDMDHENMFWYRQDPGLGLRLIYFSYDVKMKEKGDIPEGYSVSREKKERFSLILESASTNQTSMYLCASSQPSGRADTQYFGPGTRLTVL.

The J gene is TRBJ2-5, the V gene TRBV19; perhaps TRBD1 as D (6 bases). Germline CDR1 is LNHDA and CDR2 is SQIVND (reference sequence). The CDR3 length is 15 residues. Trimming took off 1 base at V and 5 bases at J, with 14 bases between the two ends. The CDR3 DNA sequence: TGTGCCAGTAGTATAGTTCAGGGGCCAGGGGAGACCCAGTACTTC. Protein product: CASSIVQGPGETQYF.

This chain links TRBV2 with TRBJ2-7; perhaps TRBD1 as D (6 bases). CDR1 is SNHLY, CDR2 FYNNEI, per germline. The CDR3 sequence is 14 residues long. With 6 bases removed from V and 2 bases from J, the gap between germline ends came to 14 bases. CDR3 amino acids: CASRAQGVPYEQYF. CDR3 bases: TGTGCCAGCAGGGCACAGGGAGTTCCCTACGAGCAGTACTTC.

The rearrangement uses TRBV30 and TRBJ2-2; no reliable D call. The V end lost 0 bases, the J end lost 1 base, and 6 bases lay between the germline ends. The CDR3 spans 14 residues. Germline V gene lookup returns CDR1 GTSNPN and CDR2 SVGIG (reference sequence). The CDR3 sequence is CAWSVQQNTGELFF. The CDR3 DNA is TGTGCCTGGAGTGTACAACAGAACACCGGGGAGCTGTTTTTT.